The 27 T cell receptor beta chains given below trace back to one sample, sequenced in a study of identical twins. TCRdb re-derived calls from the 5' RACE reads in MiXCR, one entry per CDR3 protein. This sample carries roughly 1,500,000 distinct CDR3 sequences, less than 35% of them seen once, and the ten largest clones take less than 0.35%. The sequenced material came from cord blood. These receptors were collected from a newborn girl in good health.

The rearrangement uses TRBV2 and TRBJ2-1; 8 nucleotides match TRBD2. Judging by the DNA end, TRBJ2-7 fits better; the J call may be wrong. CDR1 is SNHLY, CDR2 FYNNEI, per germline. The CDR3 totals 17 residues. CDR3 sequence: CASTKGESGLVYNEQYF. The CDR3 bases are TGTGCCAGCACGAAAGGGGAGTCGGGACTAGTCTACAATGAGCAGTACTTC.

The chain links TRBV3-1 to TRBJ2-1; 8 bases align to TRBD2. This CDR3 region has 14 residues. Per germline, CDR1 LGHDT and CDR2 YNNKEL (reference sequence). The V gene end was trimmed by 3 bases and the J gene end by 8 bases; junction bases not matched to a gene: 6. The CDR3 nucleotides read TGTGCCAGCAGCCACCCGGGACTAGGGGATGAGCAGTTCTTC. Its protein product is CASSHPGLGDEQFF.

CDR3 DNA sequence: TGTGCCACCAGTTCCGGGACTAGCTCCTACAATGAGCAGTACTTC. Protein sequence: CATSSGTSSYNEQYF. The rearrangement links TRBV24-1 to TRBJ2-1; 9 nucleotides match TRBD2. The J call may be faulty, since TRBJ2-7 better matches the DNA end. The CDR3 extends over 15 amino acids. The germline V gene has CDR1 KGHDR and CDR2 SFDVKD.

The chain carries TRBV10-3 and TRBJ2-7; TRBD2 agrees at 7 bases. The germline CDR1 and CDR2 sequences are ENHRY and SYGVKD. The CDR3 is made up of 17 amino acids. Trimming cost V 3 bases and J 1 base; bases outside gene matches: 12. In DNA form, the CDR3 reads TGTGCCATCAGTGACACCTGGGATCTAGCGGATTCCTACGAGCAGTACTTC. Protein sequence: CAISDTWDLADSYEQYF.

At least ten counts were recorded for this clonotype. The J gene is TRBJ2-1, the V gene TRBV25-1; 8 bases align to TRBD1. Germline lookup yields CDR1 MGHDK and CDR2 SYGVNS. After removal of 7 bases from V and 3 bases from J, the junction contained 8 bases not matched to a gene. This CDR3 is 15 amino acids long. Written as DNA, the CDR3 is TGTGCCAGCATTCCCCAGGGGGCTATCTACAATGAGCAGTTCTTC. Residues: CASIPQGAIYNEQFF.

In the case of this clonotype: The germline gene is not matched at one end of the junction; a read error may be the cause. The CDR3 is CASSQEGIPGLSYNERYF. The CDR3 bases are TGTGCCAGCAGCCAAGAAGGGATACCGGGACTCTCCTACAATGAGCGGTACTTC. The V gene is TRBV4-2, the J gene TRBJ2-1; tentatively, D is TRBD2 (6 bases). Germline CDR1 LGHNA, CDR2 YNFKEQ. The CDR3 length is 18 residues.

This clonotype has a handful of counts. A much larger clone lies a single base off, so this may be a read error. J is TRBJ2-1 and V is TRBV6-2 or TRBV6-3; D not certain. Germline CDR1 and CDR2: MNHEY and SVGEGT. V lost 0 bases and J lost 13, with 10 bases in between. The CDR3 runs 12 residues. The CDR3, as DNA: TGTGCCAGCAGTTACTCCGAAGAGACCCAGTTCTTC. Its protein product is CASSYSEETQFF.

The sample holds a few counts of this clonotype. The chain joins TRBV4-2 to TRBJ2-3; 7 nucleotides match TRBD2. CDR3 length: 14 residues. The germline gives CDR1 LGHNA, CDR2 YNFKEQ. CDR3 in DNA: TGTGCTGCATCCATCGGCGGGGGAATCGATACGCAGTATTTT. This sequence encodes CAASIGGGIDTQYF.

This clonotype was found a few times. The V gene is TRBV11-1, the J gene TRBJ2-5, with 9 nucleotides matching TRBD2. The length of the CDR3 is 15 residues. V shed 3 bases and J 4 bases; nucleotides not matched to a gene: 6. Germline V gene lookup returns CDR1 SGHAT and CDR2 FQDESV (reference sequence). The CDR3 protein is CASSLDEAGGETQYF. CDR3 DNA: TGTGCCAGCAGCTTGGACGAAGCGGGGGGAGAGACCCAGTACTTC.

The chain carries TRBV7-9 and TRBJ2-5; 9 nucleotides match TRBD2. J was trimmed by 1 base and V by 4 bases; bases with no gene match: 10. Germline V CDR1 and CDR2: SEHNR, FQNEAQ (reference sequence). The CDR3 is 17 amino acids. The CDR3 sequence: CASSSRGSGSLQETQYF. The CDR3 DNA follows: TGTGCCAGCAGCTCGAGGGGTAGCGGGAGTCTCCAAGAGACCCAGTACTTC.

To note about this clonotype: A junction end diverges from the germline sequence, so it may reflect a read error. J is TRBJ2-2 and V is TRBV10-3, with 10 bases fitting TRBD2. Germline CDR1 is ENHRY and CDR2 is SYGVKD. CDR3 size: 17 residues. Here the CDR3 reads CAISANLAGEYTGGLFF. Written as DNA, the CDR3 is TGTGCCATCAGCGCTAACCTAGCGGGAGAGTACACCGGGGGGCTGTTTTTT.

This clonotype was recorded a few times. The V call is TRBV7-2, the J call TRBJ2-5; no clear D gene. Gene TRBJ2-7 matches the end of the DNA better, so the J call may be wrong. The germline gives CDR1 SGHTA, CDR2 FQGNSA. The length of the CDR3 is 15 residues. The CDR3 here is CASSLKGSPTYEQYF. In DNA, the CDR3 is TGTGCCAGCAGCTTAAAGGGATCGCCAACGTACGAGCAGTACTTC.

This clonotype was seen just once. The CDR3 DNA is TGTGCCAGCATTCTCCGCCCAGAGCGGTCCACAGATACGCAGTATTTT. Amino acids: CASILRPERSTDTQYF. The gene calls are TRBV2 and TRBJ2-3; perhaps TRBD2 as D (5 bases). The CDR3 length is 16 residues. The germline V gene has CDR1 SNHLY and CDR2 FYNNEI. V lost 7 bases and J 2 bases, leaving 19 bases between the germline ends.

This clonotype was detected once. J is TRBJ2-5 and V is TRBV28; D may be TRBD1 (7 bases). Germline V lookup: CDR1 MDHEN, CDR2 SYDVKM. V gave up 5 bases and J gave up 11 bases, with 18 bases separating them. This CDR3 has 13 residues. The CDR3 bases are TGTGCCAGCAGTAACAGGGGAGGCCATGAGCAGTACTTC. This translates into CASSNRGGHEQYF.

There are a few counts of this clonotype. The V and J genes are TRBV18 and TRBJ1-2; D is perhaps TRBD1 (6 bases). CDR1 is KGHSH and CDR2 is LQKENI in the germline V gene. The V and J ends lost 5 bases and 2 bases respectively, with 12 bases between them. The CDR3 runs 14 residues. CDR3 bases: TGTGCCAGCTCAAGAGAGGACAGCAACTATGGCTACACCTTC. Its translation is CASSREDSNYGYTF.

This clonotype occurred a few times. The chain links TRBV7-2 to TRBJ1-2; a weak D match, TRBD1 (5 bases). V was trimmed by 2 bases and J by 5 bases, leaving 18 bases between them. The CDR3 totals 16 residues. CDR1 and CDR2 from the germline V gene are SGHTA and FQGNSA. CDR3 in amino acids: CASSLPGAFLLYGYTF. The CDR3, as DNA: TGTGCCAGCAGCTTACCCGGGGCTTTTCTACTTTATGGCTACACCTTC.

This clonotype was seen more than once but under ten times. The chain links TRBV9 to TRBJ2-7; 11 bases align to TRBD2. This CDR3 region has 15 residues. Germline values: CDR1 SGDLS, CDR2 YYNGEE. Trimming at V came to 3 bases and at J to 1 base, leaving 3 bases not matched to a gene. The CDR3 spells CASSEGLAESYEQYF. The CDR3 DNA follows: TGTGCCAGCAGCGAGGGACTAGCGGAATCCTACGAGCAGTACTTC. The variable domain in full, with the rest retrieved from reference TRBV9 and TRBJ2-7, is DSGVTQTPKHLITATGQRVTLRCSPRSGDLSVYWYQQSLDQGLQFLIQYYNGEERAKGNILERFSAQQFPDLHSELNLSSLELGDSALYFCASSEGLAESYEQYFGPGTRLTVT.

This clonotype has only a few counts. The gene calls are TRBV4-2 and TRBJ2-1; 7 nucleotides match TRBD2. J gave up 3 bases and V 2 bases, and 4 bases lay outside the gene matches. The CDR3 extends over 15 amino acids. Germline CDR1 is LGHNA and CDR2 is YNFKEQ. The CDR3 loop is CASSQSSSGYNEQFF. The CDR3 nucleotides read TGTGCCAGCAGCCAATCGTCTAGCGGCTACAATGAGCAGTTCTTC.

The chain combines TRBV10-3 with TRBJ2-5; no clear D gene. Trimming stripped 0 bases from V and 3 bases from J, with 5 bases between. The V gene's germline CDR1 is ENHRY and CDR2 SYGVKD. This CDR3 region has 13 residues. CDR3 region: CAISESWKETQYF. CDR3 DNA: TGTGCCATCAGTGAGTCCTGGAAAGAGACCCAGTACTTC.

This clonotype was seen repeatedly, ten times or more. The chain has TRBV10-3 and TRBJ2-3; no clear D gene. Trimming took off 6 bases at V and 2 bases at J, with 3 bases between the two ends. CDR3 size: 11 residues. The germline V gene encodes CDR1 ENHRY and CDR2 SYGVKD. CDR3 sequence reads: CAIRDTDTQYF. The CDR3 region has the DNA TGTGCCATCAGAGACACAGATACGCAGTATTTT.

The chain has TRBV7-8 and TRBJ2-7; D assignment may be TRBD1 or TRBD2 (5 bases each). In germline, CDR1 is SGHVS, CDR2 FQNEAQ. The CDR3 length is 15 residues. Trimming pared 0 bases from V and 2 bases from J, leaving 11 bases between. This CDR3 reads CASSLAPRDPYEQYF. For the CDR3, the DNA is TGTGCCAGCAGCTTAGCTCCCAGGGACCCCTACGAGCAGTACTTC.

V gene TRBV18 combines with J gene TRBJ2-4; 7 positions agree with TRBD1. TRBJ2-7 explains the end of the DNA better; the J call may be wrong. The CDR3 has 14 amino acids. CDR1 and CDR2 (germline): KGHSH, LQKENI. CDR3 amino acids: CASSTTGLRYEQYF. The CDR3 region has the DNA TGTGCCAGCTCAACGACAGGGTTACGGTACGAGCAGTACTTC.

The chain joins TRBV5-1 to TRBJ1-2, with a tentative D call TRBD1 (6 bases). This CDR3 region has 16 residues. Trimming shortened V by 7 bases and J by 2 bases, and 21 bases separated the two germline ends. Germline V gene sequence: CDR1 SGHRS, CDR2 YFSETQ. The CDR3 DNA sequence: TGCGCCAGCCAAGGGGGTCTACGGGACACAAACTATGGCTACACCTTC. Its translation is CASQGGLRDTNYGYTF.

The sample holds a few counts of this clonotype. CDR3 DNA: TGCGCCAGCAGCTTGGGACAGGGATTGTGGGAGACCCAGTACTTC. Translation gives CASSLGQGLWETQYF. The J gene is TRBJ2-5, the V gene TRBV5-1, with 7 bases lining up with TRBD1. This CDR3 contains 15 residues. V lost 0 bases, J lost 5 bases, and 7 bases stayed unmatched. The germline V gene has CDR1 SGHRS and CDR2 YFSETQ.

V gene TRBV3-1 combines with J gene TRBJ1-5; D gene uncertain. Germline CDR1 and CDR2: LGHDT and YNNKEL (reference sequence). CDR3 length equals 14 residues. Trimming stripped 1 base from V and 5 bases from J, with 9 bases between. CDR3 sequence reads: CASSQGANYQPQHF. The CDR3 DNA reads TGTGCCAGCAGCCAAGGGGCGAATTATCAGCCCCAGCATTTT.

The chain combines TRBV28 with TRBJ1-4; TRBD1 agrees at 9 bases. The CDR3 spans 14 residues. V lost 4 bases to trimming and J lost 10 bases; unmatched junction nucleotides: 7. In germline, CDR1 is MDHEN, CDR2 SYDVKM. CDR3 protein: CASSSTGQGRKLFF. In DNA, the CDR3 is TGTGCCAGCAGTTCTACGGGACAGGGTCGAAAACTGTTTTTT.

This rearrangement joins TRBV28 to TRBJ1-4; D remains unclear. The V end lost 6 bases, the J end lost 6 bases, and 14 bases lay between the germline ends. The length of the CDR3 is 14 residues. Germline lookup yields CDR1 MDHEN and CDR2 SYDVKM. CDR3 in DNA: TGTGCCAGCAGGGTCGGGCAGTTCGATGAAAAACTGTTTTTT. It specifies CASRVGQFDEKLFF.